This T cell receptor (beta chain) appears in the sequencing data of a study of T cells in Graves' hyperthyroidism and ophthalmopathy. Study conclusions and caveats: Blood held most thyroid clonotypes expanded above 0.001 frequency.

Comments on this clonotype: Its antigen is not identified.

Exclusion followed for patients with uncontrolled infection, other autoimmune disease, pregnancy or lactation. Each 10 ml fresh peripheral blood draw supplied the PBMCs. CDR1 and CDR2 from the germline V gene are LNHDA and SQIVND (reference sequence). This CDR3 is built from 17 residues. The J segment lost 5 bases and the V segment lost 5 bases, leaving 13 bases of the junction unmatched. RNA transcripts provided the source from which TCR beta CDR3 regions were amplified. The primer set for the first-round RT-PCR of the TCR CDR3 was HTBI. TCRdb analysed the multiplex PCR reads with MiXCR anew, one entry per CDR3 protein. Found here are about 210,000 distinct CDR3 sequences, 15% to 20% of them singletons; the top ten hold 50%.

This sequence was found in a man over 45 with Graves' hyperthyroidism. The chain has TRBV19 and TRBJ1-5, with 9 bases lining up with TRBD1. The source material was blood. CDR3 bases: TGTGCCAGTAGTCTCCGACAGGGGGTAGGGGTTGATCAGCCCCAGCATTTT. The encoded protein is CASSLRQGVGVDQPQHF.